This T cell receptor (beta chain) stems from a study of beta chain features in type 1 diabetes. The whole isolated RNA underwent reverse transcription, so sequencing captured expressed TCRB transcripts. Sequenced by immunoSEQ multiplex PCR; TCRdb stores in-frame clones only, minus some. This table has about 230,000 clones, 9.6% appearing once. Study results and limitations: Insertions were fewer and deletions more numerous at VDJ junctions in type 1 diabetes patients. Cells that show high TCR expression could be over-represented by cDNA sequencing.

This clone turned up a few times. As yet, its antigen is unknown. Germline values: CDR1 LNHNV, CDR2 YYDKDF (reference sequence). The CDR3 length is 16 residues. With 0 bases removed from V and 5 bases from J, the gap between germline ends came to 16 bases. This TCR derives from a young woman in good health. The rearrangement uses TRBV15 and TRBJ1-1; perhaps TRBD1 as D (5 bases). The sequenced material came from naive CD4+ T cells from blood. The CDR3 sequence: CATSRDPPGLGTEAFF. As DNA, the CDR3 is TGTGCCACCAGCAGAGATCCCCCAGGGTTAGGTACTGAAGCTTTCTTT.